This is a list of T cell receptor beta chains from one sample in a study of T cell repertoires in cytomegalovirus infection. In TCRdb, the reads were re-called with MiXCR into one record per CDR3 protein. Of approximately 1,000,000 distinct CDR3 sequences listed, roughly 31% are singletons. Antigens for these TCRs are unknown. The material sequenced was cultured CD8+ T cells from PBMCs, taken from culture after CMV antigen stimulation. These receptors were taken from a human donor in good health (CMV status not recorded). Some clones in this sample may be carry-over from other donors' samples. Both conserved end residues are part of each CDR3. The D gene is left open where the match is weak. Expanded clones get a size class; other rows say once, few or many, or leave the size out.

v_gene: TRBV4-1
j_gene: TRBJ1-1
d_gene: TRBD1
abundance: NA
CDR3nt: TGCGCCAGCAGCCTCCGGGACAGGGGGCTTCTGGTGCTCTCCACTGAAGCTTTCTTT
CDR3aa: CASSLRDRGLLVLSTEAFF

v_gene: TRBV5-4
j_gene: TRBJ2-1
d_gene: NA
abundance: NA
CDR3nt: TGTGCCAGCAGCATCGACAGCAATGAGCAGTTCTTC
CDR3aa: CASSIDSNEQFF

v_gene: TRBV20-1
j_gene: TRBJ2-1
d_gene: NA
abundance: once
CDR3nt: TGCAGTGCTATGGTGGGGCCGAGTTCCTACAATGAGCAGTTCTTC
CDR3aa: CSAMVGPSSYNEQFF

v_gene: TRBV12-3/TRBV12-4
j_gene: TRBJ2-7
d_gene: TRBD2
abundance: NA
CDR3nt: TGTGCCAGCAGCATCTCTAGCGGGGGCTCCTACGAGCAGTACTTC
CDR3aa: CASSISSGGSYEQYF

v_gene: TRBV4-2
j_gene: TRBJ2-3
d_gene: TRBD2
abundance: NA
CDR3nt: TGTGCCAGCAGCCACGAGCGGGGGGTACTGGATACGCAGTATTTT
CDR3aa: CASSHERGVLDTQYF

v_gene: TRBV29-1
j_gene: TRBJ2-7
d_gene: TRBD2
abundance: NA
CDR3nt: TGCAGCGTTGAATATGGGAACCACCGGGCCCCAGGACTAGCCGAGCAGTACTTC
CDR3aa: CSVEYGNHRAPGLAEQYF

v_gene: TRBV5-4
j_gene: TRBJ1-1
d_gene: NA
abundance: many
CDR3nt: TGTGCCAGCAGCTTGGAGGGCAGGTCCACTGAAGCTTTCTTT
CDR3aa: CASSLEGRSTEAFF

v_gene: TRBV7-8
j_gene: TRBJ1-1
d_gene: TRBD1
abundance: many
CDR3nt: TGTGCCAGCAGCTTTGGACAGGGAATCACTGAAGCTTTCTTT
CDR3aa: CASSFGQGITEAFF

v_gene: TRBV7-8
j_gene: TRBJ1-3
d_gene: NA
abundance: many
CDR3nt: TGTGCCAGCAAGGAGGGCGGACGGGGAAACACCATATATTTT
CDR3aa: CASKEGGRGNTIYF

v_gene: TRBV6-1
j_gene: TRBJ2-7
d_gene: NA
abundance: few
CDR3nt: TGTGCCAGCAGTGAATATTACCAGGGGATCGACTACGAGCAGTACTTC
CDR3aa: CASSEYYQGIDYEQYF

v_gene: TRBV7-2
j_gene: TRBJ2-5
d_gene: NA
abundance: few
CDR3nt: TGTGCCAGCAGCTTAGCCGGTAGTAGCCAGACCCAGTACTTC
CDR3aa: CASSLAGSSQTQYF